Shown below are 20 T cell receptor beta chains from a single sample sequenced in a study of T cells in Graves' hyperthyroidism and ophthalmopathy. Amplified TCR beta CDR3 regions derived from RNA transcripts. In the first-round RT-PCR of the TCR CDR3, the HTBI primer set was used. Each CDR3 protein gets one entry after TCRdb re-called the multiplex PCR reads with MiXCR. The data show 50,000 to 60,000 distinct CDR3 sequences, 48% seen once. The material sequenced was blood. All receptors derive from a woman aged 45-65 years with Graves' ophthalmopathy.

J is TRBJ2-7 and V is TRBV19; 7 nucleotides line up with TRBD2. Per the germline V gene, CDR1 is LNHDA and CDR2 is SQIVND (reference sequence). This CDR3 region has 13 residues. Trimming removed 5 bases from V and 6 bases from J; junction bases left unmatched: 7. CDR3 loop: CASSSTSKGEQYF. CDR3 coding DNA: TGTGCCAGTAGTTCGACTAGCAAGGGCGAGCAGTACTTC.

Note on this clonotype: One junction end disagrees with the germline gene, perhaps due to a read error. The V call is TRBV4-1, the J call TRBJ1-1; D gene uncertain. CDR1 MGHRA and CDR2 YSYEKL come from the germline V gene. The CDR3 runs to 12 residues. The CDR3 DNA reads TGCGCCATCAGCCACAGCGGGACTGAAGCTTTCTTT. It specifies CAISHSGTEAFF.

The chain recombines TRBV2 with TRBJ2-5; possible D gene TRBD2, 6 bases. Germline lookup yields CDR1 SNHLY and CDR2 FYNNEI. The CDR3 has 15 amino acids. V was cut by 9 bases and J by 9 bases, with 26 bases left in between. The CDR3 protein is CASWDGLYSNQPQYF. The DNA of the CDR3 is TGTGCCAGTTGGGACGGACTATATAGCAATCAGCCCCAGTACTTC.

The chain uses TRBV30 and TRBJ2-5, with TRBD2 matching 14 bases. The V segment lost 3 bases and the J segment 7 bases; nucleotides outside the gene matches: 1. The CDR3 runs to 13 residues. Looked up from germline, CDR1 is GTSNPN and CDR2 is SVGIG (reference sequence). The CDR3, as DNA: TGTGCCTGGAGAGGACTAGCGGGAGGGACCCAGTACTTC. Translating it yields CAWRGLAGGTQYF. Variable domain in full (rest from reference TRBV30 and TRBJ2-5): SQTIHQWPATLVQPVGSPLSLECTVEGTSNPNLYWYRQAAGRGLQLLFYSVGIGQISSEVPQNLSASRPQDRQFILSSKKLLLSDSGFYLCAWRGLAGGTQYFGPGTRLLVL.

Comment on this clonotype: At one of its ends the junction is not consistent with the germline gene, which may arise from a read error. The V call is TRBV10-3, the J call TRBJ2-5; 7 bases are a match to TRBD1. Germline-derived CDR1 and CDR2 are ENHRY and SYGVKD. This CDR3 is built from 15 residues. The CDR3 region has the DNA TGTGGCTGGTTCCAAACGCAGGGGGTAGAAGAGACCCAGTGCTTC. It translates to CGWFQTQGVEETQCF.

This clonotype is medium-sized by share. The chain carries TRBV19 and TRBJ1-6; 11 positions match TRBD1. CDR1 and CDR2 (germline): LNHDA, SQIVND (reference sequence). V lost 7 bases to trimming and J lost 9 bases; unmatched junction nucleotides: 2. The CDR3 length is 13 residues. CDR3: CASKGTGGSPLHF. CDR3 in DNA: TGTGCCAGTAAAGGGACAGGGGGTTCACCCCTCCACTTT.

As for this clonotype: The junction does not match germline at one end; this may be a read error. The chain couples TRBV4-1 to TRBJ2-3; the D gene is possibly TRBD2 (6 bases). From germline, CDR1 is MGHRA and CDR2 YSYEKL. The CDR3 spans 15 residues. The CDR3 loop is CASSPTGTSTDTQYF. The CDR3 bases are TGTGCCAGCAGCCCGACCGGGACTAGCACAGATACGCAGTATTTT.

This clonotype is classed as medium-sized. The V gene is TRBV15, the J gene TRBJ2-1; 11 bases align to TRBD2. CDR3 length: 15 residues. CDR1 LNHNV and CDR2 YYDKDF come from the germline V gene (reference sequence). The V segment lost 3 bases and the J segment 6 bases; nucleotides outside the gene matches: 4. This CDR3 reads CATSRTSGIGNEQFF. CDR3 DNA: TGTGCCACCAGCAGGACTAGCGGGATCGGCAATGAGCAGTTCTTC. The full variable domain, completed using reference TRBV15 and TRBJ2-1, is DAMVIQNPRYQVTQFGKPVTLSCSQTLNHNVMYWYQQKSSQAPKLLFHYYDKDFNNEADTPDNFQSRRPNTSFCFLDIRSPGLGDTAMYLCATSRTSGIGNEQFFGPGTRLTVL.

This clonotype has at least ten counts. The chain employs TRBV19 and TRBJ1-2; the D is unclear. V lost 3 bases and J 5 bases, leaving 10 bases between the germline ends. CDR1 LNHDA and CDR2 SQIVND come from the germline V gene (reference sequence). This CDR3 spans 13 amino acids. The CDR3: CASSMREGYGYTF. CDR3 nucleotide sequence: TGTGCCAGTAGTATGAGGGAGGGATATGGCTACACCTTC.

This clonotype was seen many times. DNA for the CDR3: TGTGCCAGCAGCCCCAGACAGGGGGCGCGCGATGGCTACACCTTC. Protein: CASSPRQGARDGYTF. V and J are TRBV7-3 and TRBJ1-2; 10 positions agree with TRBD1. V was clipped by 5 bases and J by 6 bases; unmatched bases: 9. CDR1 is SGHTA and CDR2 is FQGTGA in the germline V gene. This CDR3 has 15 residues.

This clonotype was recorded at least ten times. V is TRBV5-1 and J is TRBJ1-5, with D possibly TRBD1 on 6 matching bases. Per the germline V gene, CDR1 is SGHRS and CDR2 is YFSETQ. Trimming left V 4 bases short and J 5 bases short, with 16 bases between. This CDR3 spans 15 amino acids. The CDR3, as DNA: TGCGCCAGCAGCGAATCGGGGGACACCGATCAGCCCCAGCATTTT. This translates into CASSESGDTDQPQHF.

This clonotype was picked up many times. The CDR3 nucleotides are TGCGCCAGCAGCGACTCCACTAGCGGGAGGGTAAGCACAGATACGCAGTATTTT. It translates to CASSDSTSGRVSTDTQYF. The chain couples TRBV5-1 to TRBJ2-3, with 13 nucleotides matching TRBD2. The germline CDR1 and CDR2 sequences are SGHRS and YFSETQ. Germline trimming cut 4 bases from V and 0 bases from J; bases unmatched to any gene: 8. The CDR3 length is 18 residues.

This clonotype was detected ten times or more. J is TRBJ2-7 and V is TRBV29-1, with 8 bases aligning to TRBD1. Germline CDR1 SQVTM, CDR2 ANQGSEA. Trimming removed 5 bases from V and 6 bases from J; junction bases left unmatched: 12. CDR3 length: 14 residues. The CDR3 DNA sequence: TGCAGCGTTTATGGGGCAGGGGGCTTCGGCGAGCAGTACTTC. Translated, it gives CSVYGAGGFGEQYF.

Ten or more counts support this clonotype. J is TRBJ2-5 and V is TRBV15, with 9 positions matching TRBD1. Germline V gene sequence: CDR1 LNHNV, CDR2 YYDKDF (reference sequence). V trimming: 5 bases; J trimming: 3 bases; junction bases outside the gene matches: 4. CDR3 length equals 14 residues. The chain's CDR3 is CATSSRDREETQYF. The CDR3 bases are TGTGCCACCAGCTCCCGGGACAGGGAAGAGACCCAGTACTTC.

This clonotype has ten or more counts. The rearrangement joins TRBV6-7 to TRBJ2-7; TRBD2 matches at 7 bases. TRBV6-7 is known as an ORF, though its function is uncertain. CDR3 length: 12 amino acids. Trimming cost V 9 bases and J 3 bases; bases outside gene matches: 5. As DNA, the CDR3 is TGTGCCAGGGGACTACCTCTCTACGAGCAGTACTTC. Amino acids: CARGLPLYEQYF.

On this clonotype itself: No conserved phenylalanine or tryptophan ends this CDR3, so it is likely a read error. The chain couples TRBV7-2 to TRBJ1-5; D gene uncertain. The V gene's germline CDR1 is SGHTA and CDR2 FQGNSA. The CDR3 is 15 residues long. Between the trimmed V and J ends, which lost 5 bases and 1 base, there was a span of 12 bases. This CDR3 is CASSMEGSSNQPQHL. The CDR3 region has the DNA TGTGCCAGCAGCATGGAAGGATCAAGCAATCAGCCCCAGCATTTA.

In its sample, this clonotype was seen once. V and J are TRBV11-3 and TRBJ2-1; D call uncertain. Deletions cut 8 bases from V and 6 bases from J, with 5 bases between. CDR1 SGHNT and CDR2 YENEEA come from the germline V gene. There are 10 residues in the CDR3. The CDR3 region is CASDFNEQFF. CDR3 coding DNA: TGTGCCAGCGATTTCAATGAGCAGTTCTTC.

The chain couples TRBV29-1 to TRBJ1-5; 7 bases fit TRBD1. The CDR3 is 13 amino acids. After removal of 6 bases from V and 1 base from J, the junction contained 3 bases not matched to a gene. Germline V lookup: CDR1 SQVTM, CDR2 ANQGSEA. This CDR3 reads CSVGGDSNQPQHF. For the CDR3, the DNA is TGCAGCGTAGGGGGCGACAGCAATCAGCCCCAGCATTTT.

The chain has TRBV5-6 and TRBJ1-6, with TRBD1 identical over 7 bases. This CDR3 spans 12 amino acids. CDR1 and CDR2 (germline): SGHDT, YYEEEE. The ends lost 0 bases at V and 14 bases at J; junction bases unmatched: 2. The CDR3 spells CASSLDRGSLHF. The CDR3 region has the DNA TGTGCCAGCAGCTTGGACAGGGGATCCCTCCACTTT. The complete variable domain, with remaining parts taken from reference TRBV5-6 and TRBJ1-6, reads DAGVTQSPTHLIKTRGQQVTLRCSPKSGHDTVSWYQQALGQGPQFIFQYYEEEERQRGNFPDRFSGHQFPNYSSELNVNALLLGDSALYLCASSLDRGSLHFGNGTRLTVT.

This clonotype was counted at least ten times. V gene TRBV2 combines with J gene TRBJ1-4; D not resolved. This CDR3 comprises 15 residues. Per the germline V gene, CDR1 is SNHLY and CDR2 is FYNNEI. Trimming pared 3 bases from V and 5 bases from J, leaving 13 bases between. For the CDR3, the DNA is TGTGCCAGCAGTGAGCGCGGCAGTCCCAATGAAAAACTGTTTTTT. It is translated as CASSERGSPNEKLFF.